This TCR beta chain was obtained from a study of blood T cell repertoires in COVID-19 (dated by TCRdb to between 2020 and 2021). Concerning the study at large: Samples from collaborators originated in the United States, Italy and Spain and spanned both the acute and convalescent phases of COVID-19. The material from the prospective study consisted of cDNA or gDNA derived from T cells, B-cell-depleted T cells, or PBMCs. The dataset comprised deeply sampled blood TCRbeta repertoires from subjects exposed to, actively infected with, or recovered from COVID-19. The repertoires were released in a freely available public database intended as a resource for research on the immune response to SARS-CoV-2. The samples were drawn from two sources: the first 160 participants of the ongoing ImmuneRACE study, and 1,200 or so subjects contributed by 6 global collaborators. A de-identified subject ID, COVID-19 status, age in years and sex were almost always included in the sample metadata. Where available, HLA class I and class II types were obtained from metadata supplied by the sample provider rather than from assay-based typing.

One collaborating source in Seattle enrolled patients during active infection and followed them longitudinally through the course of disease. Whole blood was collected in K2EDTA tubes by collaborating institutions according to the institutions' own protocols. For TCRbeta analysis, collaborators shipped samples in one of three forms: frozen whole blood, isolated PBMCs, or DNA extracted from either of those sample types. To note about this clone: Its antigen is not yet known. No clone much larger than this one lies a single base away; base qualities are absent.

TCRbeta CDR3 regions were amplified from genomic DNA using the immunoSEQ Assay, a bias-controlled multiplex PCR. The study's processing was this. The number of nucleated cells in each sample was estimated by amplification of reference gene primers within the assay. To quantify the absolute abundance of each unique TCRbeta CDR3 rearrangement, sequence reads were collapsed and filtered. Productive Simpson clonality was computed per sample as the square root of Simpson's diversity index over productive rearrangements. TCRdb re-hosts the immuneACCESS table, in-frame sequences only. Its copies lack some clones; in the studies checked, an unresolved V gene accounts for under half of them, and the cause for the rest is not known. The V and J calls and clone size come from that table; D and trimming were worked out from the DNA. Recorded for this sample are roughly 250,000 clones; less than 90% of them occurred a single time. Approximately 12% of the sample is taken by the ten largest.

CDR3 length: 15 amino acids, cysteine to phenylalanine. This entry keeps only the CDR3 DNA: 45 bases, framed from base 1. V loses 1 base of germline sequence and J loses 6 bases, and the interval between the two ends is 13 bases. Based on the germline V gene, the CDR1 and CDR2 sequences are SGHTA and FQGNSA. What the research found in general, with its limitations: Clinical and demographic metadata were provided uncurated, with the amount varying by source and participant.

The receptor chain draws on TRBV7-2 and TRBJ1-5; the D gene is not confidently resolved. The receptor's source is a young woman with COVID-19, enrolled during active disease. The sequencing sample was made of peripheral blood. The CDR3 here reads CASSLEVGVGQPQHF. The DNA sequence follows: TGTGCCAGCAGCTTAGAGGTGGGAGTTGGTCAGCCCCAGCATTTT.